The clone carrying this T cell receptor (beta chain) was found many times. The junction departs from the called germline gene at one end, perhaps through a read error. A patient was excluded if there was uncontrolled infection, other autoimmune disease, pregnancy or lactation. The germline V gene encodes CDR1 SNHLY and CDR2 FYNNEI. The CDR3 loop spans 15 amino acids. Amplified TCR beta CDR3 regions came from RNA transcripts. First-round RT-PCR targeting the TCR CDR3 was performed with the HTBI primer set. TCRdb passed the multiplex PCR reads through MiXCR, listing each CDR3 protein once. This sample has 300,000 to 450,000 distinct CDR3 sequences, with about 14% found just once. These data come from a study of T cells in Graves' hyperthyroidism and ophthalmopathy.

The clonotype comes from a woman aged 25 to 39 with Graves' ophthalmopathy. V and J are TRBV2 and TRBJ2-1; D is unresolved. The sample consisted of blood. The chain's CDR3 is CASNEVISWGNEQFF. The CDR3 bases are TGTGCCAGCAATGAAGTAATATCATGGGGCAATGAGCAGTTCTTC. The variable domain in full, with the rest retrieved from reference TRBV2 and TRBJ2-1, is EPEVTQTPSHQVTQMGQEVILRCVPISNHLYFYWYRQILGQKVEFLVSFYNNEISEKSEIFDDQFSVERPDGSNFTLKIRSTKLEDSAMYFCASNEVISWGNEQFFGPGTRLTVL.